Listed below are T cell receptor beta chains from one sample, sequenced in a study of cytomegalovirus exposure and HLA in healthy donors. Sequenced by immunoSEQ multiplex PCR; TCRdb stores in-frame clones only, minus some. The sample records approximately 170,000 clones, around four fifths being singletons. Source material: PBMCs. Receptor source: a female donor in good health and CMV-seronegative. Each CDR3 is given with its conserved first and last residue. The D gene is left open where the match is weak. Not all rows give a size; the values are once, few, many and, for expanded clones, a class.

TRBV5-4	NA	NA	TRBJ2-7	TGTGCCAGCAGCTTGGTATCGGTCGACGAGCAGTACTTC	CASSLVSVDEQYF
TRBV5-8	NA	NA	TRBJ2-7	TGTGCCACCTCCTGGATAGCGGTCTACGAGCAGTACTTC	CATSWIAVYEQYF
TRBV7-9	TRBD1	NA	TRBJ2-3	TGTGCCAGCAGCTACGCGGACAGGGGGGGAATGGATACGCAGTATTTT	CASSYADRGGMDTQYF
TRBV5-6	NA	NA	TRBJ2-7	TGTGCCAGCAGCTCGTACCAGGTGGGCGAGCAGTACTTC	CASSSYQVGEQYF
TRBV7-2	TRBD1	NA	TRBJ1-2	TGTGCCAGCAGCGAGACAGGGGCCTATGGCTACACCTTC	CASSETGAYGYTF
TRBV28	TRBD1	NA	TRBJ1-5	TGTGCCAGCAGCCCGACCGGGACAGGGGGCCTCAATCAGCCCCAGCATTTT	CASSPTGTGGLNQPQHF
TRBV30	TRBD1	once	TRBJ2-7	TGTGCCTGGAGTGTACAAGGGACAGGGGGTAACGAGCAGTACTTC	CAWSVQGTGGNEQYF
TRBV19	NA	once	TRBJ1-1	TGTGCCAGCACCAGACCGGGGGGGCCGAGGGACACTGAAGCTTTCTTT	CASTRPGGPRDTEAFF
TRBV5-1	NA	NA	TRBJ2-3	TGCGCCAGCAGCTTGGCTGGCAGGGTAACAGATACGCAGTATTTT	CASSLAGRVTDTQYF
TRBV9	NA	NA	TRBJ2-3	TGTGCCAGCAGCGTAGCCGGGAGAGGTTGGACAGATACGCAGTATTTT	CASSVAGRGWTDTQYF
TRBV5-4	NA	NA	TRBJ2-7	TGTGCCAGCAGCTTGGACCAGGGAAAGGACGAGCAGTACTTC	CASSLDQGKDEQYF
TRBV27	NA	few	TRBJ1-6	TGTGCCAGCAGTCGGGACTCTGGGGGGTCACCCCTCCACTTT	CASSRDSGGSPLHF
TRBV10-2	TRBD1	NA	TRBJ1-6	TGCGCCAGCAGAGGACAGGGGGAGGGTTCACCCCTCCACTTT	CASRGQGEGSPLHF
TRBV27	NA	NA	TRBJ2-3	TGTGCCAGCAGTTTAATAGGTGGGACTCGCCCCTTCACAGATACGCAGTATTTT	CASSLIGGTRPFTDTQYF
TRBV7-9	TRBD1	NA	TRBJ1-1	TGTGCCAGCAGCTTATCCGGACAGGAGAAGAACACTGAAGCTTTCTTT	CASSLSGQEKNTEAFF
TRBV28	TRBD1	NA	TRBJ2-2	TGTGCCAGCAGTTTGGGGACAGGGGGCCCCGGGGAGCTGTTTTTT	CASSLGTGGPGELFF
TRBV19	NA	NA	TRBJ2-4	TGTGCCAGTAGTATAGGGGGGCAAACCAAAAACATTCAGTACTTC	CASSIGGQTKNIQYF
TRBV29-1	NA	once	TRBJ2-1	TGCAGCGTTGTTCCAGTTTCCTACAATGAGCAGTTCTTC	CSVVPVSYNEQFF
TRBV4-2	NA	few	TRBJ1-1	TGTGCCAGCAGCCAAGAGGGCACAATAAACACTGAAGCTTTCTTT	CASSQEGTINTEAFF
TRBV11-2	NA	NA	TRBJ1-5	TGTGCCAGCAGCTTAGTTCCTAATCAGCCCCAGCATTTT	CASSLVPNQPQHF
TRBV29-1	TRBD1	NA	TRBJ1-1	TGCAGCGTCCAAGGGGCCAGGGGGGACCTCATGAACACTGAAGCTTTCTTT	CSVQGARGDLMNTEAFF
TRBV5-6	NA	NA	TRBJ1-5	TGTGCCAGCAGCTTAGGCAGGGGCAGGGGCAATCAGCCCCAGCATTTT	CASSLGRGRGNQPQHF
TRBV6-1	TRBD2	NA	TRBJ2-7	TGTGCCAGCAGTGTACTAGCGGGGAATTCCTACGAGCAGTACTTC	CASSVLAGNSYEQYF
TRBV18	TRBD1	NA	TRBJ1-1	TGTGCCAGCTCACCGACAGGGACGGGGCCGAGGAACACTGAAGCTTTCTTT	CASSPTGTGPRNTEAFF
TRBV13	TRBD2	NA	TRBJ2-7	TGTGCCAGCAGCTTAGCAGGCGGGAGGGTCTACGAGCAGTACTTC	CASSLAGGRVYEQYF
TRBV4-3	NA	once	TRBJ1-1	TGCGCCAGCAGCCAAGATTACGGGAACACTGAAGCTTTCTTT	CASSQDYGNTEAFF
TRBV2	NA	NA	TRBJ2-3	TGTGCCAGCAGGGCGGACTGGCAGTACACAGATACGCAGTATTTT	CASRADWQYTDTQYF
TRBV6-1	TRBD1	once	TRBJ1-6	TGTGCCAGCAGGGAGGGGGCCGGGGGACCCCTCCACTTT	CASREGAGGPLHF
TRBV6-4	NA	once	TRBJ2-1	TGTGCCAGCCCGTCGGCGGCCTTCTCCTACAATGAGCAGTTCTTC	CASPSAAFSYNEQFF
TRBV19	TRBD1	NA	TRBJ2-1	TGTGCCAGTAGCCCCGGGACAGGAAGCTACAATGAGCAGTTCTTC	CASSPGTGSYNEQFF
TRBV5-6	NA	NA	TRBJ1-3	TGTGCCAGCAGCTTAGGAGCGATCTCTGGAAACACCATATATTTT	CASSLGAISGNTIYF
TRBV28	NA	NA	TRBJ2-7	TGTGCCAGCAACGTTGGTGGAGGGATGGCCTACGAGCAGTACTTC	CASNVGGGMAYEQYF
TRBV30	TRBD1	NA	TRBJ1-1	TGTGCCTGGAAGACCGGGACAGCGGTAGCTTTCTTT	CAWKTGTAVAFF
TRBV11-2	TRBD1	NA	TRBJ1-4	TGTGCCAGCAGCTTAGATCTGCAGGGGGCTACTAATGAAAAACTGTTTTTT	CASSLDLQGATNEKLFF
TRBV5-6	TRBD2	NA	TRBJ2-3	TGTGCCAGCAGCCGGACTAGCGGGAGTATCGACACAGATACGCAGTATTTT	CASSRTSGSIDTDTQYF
TRBV28	NA	NA	TRBJ2-5	TGTGCCAGCAGTGGCTGGGAGCAGTACTTC	CASSGWEQYF
TRBV5-1	NA	once	TRBJ1-3	TGCGCCAGCAGGGATTTACCGGGAGGAAACACCATATATTTT	CASRDLPGGNTIYF
TRBV7-6	NA	NA	TRBJ2-5	TGTGCCAGCAGCTTAGGGTTCGGGGGAAGGCGCCAAGAGACCCAGTACTTC	CASSLGFGGRRQETQYF
TRBV7-6	NA	once	TRBJ1-4	TGTGCCAGCAGCCTAGCGGTGACACAGGCTAATGAAAAACTGTTTTTT	CASSLAVTQANEKLFF
TRBV25-1	NA	NA	TRBJ2-1	TGTGCCAGCAGTCGGGTCAGCTCCTACAATGAGCAGTTCTTC	CASSRVSSYNEQFF
TRBV27	TRBD2	once	TRBJ2-7	TGTGCCAGCTCGTCCATCTTAGCGGGAGCTGAAGAGCAGTACTTC	CASSSILAGAEEQYF
TRBV28	TRBD1	NA	TRBJ1-5	TGTGCCAGCAGATGGGGGACAGATAGCAATCAGCCCCAGCATTTT	CASRWGTDSNQPQHF
TRBV5-8	TRBD1	NA	TRBJ1-2	TGTGCCAGCAGCTTCTCCCCAAACAGGGGTAGATATGGCTACACCTTC	CASSFSPNRGRYGYTF
TRBV27	TRBD2	NA	TRBJ2-1	TGTGCCAGTACTAGCGGGAGGGGATCCTACAATGAGCAGTTCTTC	CASTSGRGSYNEQFF
TRBV27	NA	NA	TRBJ1-6	TGTGCCAGCAGTTTAGGGGGGTACTATAATTCACCCCTCCACTTT	CASSLGGYYNSPLHF